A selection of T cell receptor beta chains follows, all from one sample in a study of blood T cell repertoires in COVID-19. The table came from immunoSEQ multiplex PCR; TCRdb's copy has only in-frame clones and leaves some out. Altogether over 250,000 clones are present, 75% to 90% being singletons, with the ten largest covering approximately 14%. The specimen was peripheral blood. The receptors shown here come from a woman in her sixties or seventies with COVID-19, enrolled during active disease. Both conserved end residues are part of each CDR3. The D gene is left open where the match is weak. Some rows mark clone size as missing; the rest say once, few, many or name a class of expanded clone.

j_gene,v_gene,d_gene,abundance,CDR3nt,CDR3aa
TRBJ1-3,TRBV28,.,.,TGTGCCAGCAGTTTGGGGGGATCGGGAAACACCATATATTTT,CASSLGGSGNTIYF
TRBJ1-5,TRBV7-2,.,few,TGTGCCAGCAGCTACCAGGGGTGGGGGAATCAGCCCCAGCATTTT,CASSYQGWGNQPQHF
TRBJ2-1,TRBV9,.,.,TGTGCCAGCAGCGTGGACGGACTCTCCTACAATGAGCAGTTCTTC,CASSVDGLSYNEQFF
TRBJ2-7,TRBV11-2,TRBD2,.,TGTGCCAGCAGCTTAGCAGCGGGGGCCCTCTACGAGCAGTACTTC,CASSLAAGALYEQYF
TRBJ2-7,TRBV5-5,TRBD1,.,TGTGCCAGCAGCCCCCGACAGGGCACCTACGAGCAGTACTTC,CASSPRQGTYEQYF
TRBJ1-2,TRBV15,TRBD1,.,TGTGCCACCACTAATAGACAGGGTTGGGGCTACACCTTC,CATTNRQGWGYTF
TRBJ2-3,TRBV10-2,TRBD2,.,TGCGCCGGCGGGGGTTCCTTAGGCACAGATACGCAGTATTTT,CAGGGSLGTDTQYF
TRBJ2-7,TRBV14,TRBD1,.,TGTGCCAGCAGTGAAAGGACAGGGTTAGCCTACGAGCAGTACTTC,CASSERTGLAYEQYF
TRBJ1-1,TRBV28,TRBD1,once,TGTGCCACCGGGACAGGAGGCACTGAAGCTTTCTTT,CATGTGGTEAFF
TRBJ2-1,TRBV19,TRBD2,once,TGTGCCAGTAGTACGACTAGCGGGAATGAGCAGTTCTTC,CASSTTSGNEQFF
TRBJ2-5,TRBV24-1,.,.,TGTGCCACCAGTTCCCGAGGGGGGGGCATCGGGGAGACCCAGTACTTC,CATSSRGGGIGETQYF
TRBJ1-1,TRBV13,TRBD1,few,TGTGCCAGCAGCACCAGACGACAGGGCGTCACTGAAGCTTTCTTT,CASSTRRQGVTEAFF
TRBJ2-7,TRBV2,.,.,TGTGCCAGCAGTGAAAGAACCTTGAGCTCCTACGAGCAGTACTTC,CASSERTLSSYEQYF
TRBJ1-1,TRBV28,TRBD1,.,TGTGCCAGCAGTCCTCCGGGACAGTCGAACACTGAAGCTTTCTTT,CASSPPGQSNTEAFF
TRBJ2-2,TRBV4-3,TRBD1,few,TGCGCCAGCAGCCATATTCTACCTGGACAGGGGGCAGTCGGGGAGCTGTTTTTT,CASSHILPGQGAVGELFF
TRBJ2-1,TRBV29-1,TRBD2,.,TGCAGCGTTCCCCCGACTAGCGGGTCCTACAATGAGCAGTTCTTC,CSVPPTSGSYNEQFF
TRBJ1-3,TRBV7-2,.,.,TGTGCCAGCAGCTTAATCGGGGGAAACACCATATATTTT,CASSLIGGNTIYF
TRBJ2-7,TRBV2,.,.,TGTGCCAGCAGGAGGGCTTTATTGGGCGAGCAGTACTTC,CASRRALLGEQYF
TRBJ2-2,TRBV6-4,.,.,TGTGCCAGCAGTCCGGGACAATGGGCCGGGGAGCTGTTTTTT,CASSPGQWAGELFF
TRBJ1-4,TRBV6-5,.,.,TGTGCCAGCAGGCAACAGGGAGGGAAGGAAAAACTGTTTTTT,CASRQQGGKEKLFF
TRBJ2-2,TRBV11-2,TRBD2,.,TGTGCCAGCAGCCCACGGGGGGGCGCGAACACCGGGGAGCTGTTTTTT,CASSPRGGANTGELFF
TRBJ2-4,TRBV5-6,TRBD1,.,TGTGCCAGCAGCTTGCGGGACAGGGGGCCCTTTCAGTACTTC,CASSLRDRGPFQYF
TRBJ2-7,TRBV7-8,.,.,TGTGCCAGCAGTGCCTCGGGGAACTCCTACGAGCAGTACTTC,CASSASGNSYEQYF
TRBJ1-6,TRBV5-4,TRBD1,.,TGTGCCAGCAGCTCGACAGGGGGCGCGGATTCACCCCTCCACTTT,CASSSTGGADSPLHF
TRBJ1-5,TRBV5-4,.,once,TGTGCCAGCAGCTCTAATCAGCCCCAGCATTTT,CASSSNQPQHF
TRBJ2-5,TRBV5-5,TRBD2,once,TGTGCCAGCAGCTTGGGGAGCGGGGGGAACAGAGAGACCCAGTACTTC,CASSLGSGGNRETQYF
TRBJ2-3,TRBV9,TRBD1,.,TGTGCCAGCAGCGTAGATCGGGGACAGGTTACAGATACGCAGTATTTT,CASSVDRGQVTDTQYF
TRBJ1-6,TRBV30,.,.,TGTGCCTGGAGTGTGGAGAGTCTCCTCCACTTT,CAWSVESLLHF
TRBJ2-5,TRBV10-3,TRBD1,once,TGTGCCATCAGTGGGACAGGGGGGCACGAGGCCCAGTACTTC,CAISGTGGHEAQYF
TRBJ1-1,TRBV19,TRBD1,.,TGTGCCAGCAGTGAACCGGGACAGGGTCCAACTGAAGCTTTCTTT,CASSEPGQGPTEAFF
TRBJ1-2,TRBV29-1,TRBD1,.,TGCAGCGTTAGGGCAGGGGGTTATGGCTACACCTTC,CSVRAGGYGYTF
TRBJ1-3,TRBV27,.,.,TGTGCCAGCAGTTTACAGGGGCACTCTGGAAACACCATATATTTT,CASSLQGHSGNTIYF
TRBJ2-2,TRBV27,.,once,TGTGCCAGCAGTTTATCCGGGGTCGCGAACACCGGGGAGCTGTTTTTT,CASSLSGVANTGELFF
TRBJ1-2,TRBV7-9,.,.,TGTGCCAGCAGCCCGGGGGAGAACTATGGCTACACCTTC,CASSPGENYGYTF
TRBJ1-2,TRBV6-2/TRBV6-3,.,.,TGTGCCAGCAGTTTTCGGACAGTAGGCTACACCTTC,CASSFRTVGYTF